The TCR beta chain described here comes from a study of immune characterization of retroperitoneal liposarcoma. Trimming stripped 5 bases from V and 4 bases from J, with 22 bases between. The CDR3 length is 17 residues. TCRdb re-derived calls from the PCR reads in MiXCR, one entry per CDR3 protein. The sample holds 8,500 to 14,000 distinct CDR3 sequences, under 25% seen once. The chain joins TRBV12-3 or TRBV12-4 to TRBJ2-3; unclear D gene. The receptor was isolated from a female donor with retroperitoneal liposarcoma. Input material: blood. CDR3 residues: CASSGWTSDLRPDTQYF. The CDR3 DNA reads as TGTGCCAGCAGTGGGTGGACCTCCGACTTGAGGCCAGATACGCAGTATTTT.